This is a list of T cell receptor beta chains from one sample in a study of blood T cells in healthy people across ages. In TCRdb, the 5' RACE reads were re-called with MiXCR into one record per CDR3 protein. Of approximately 880,000 distinct CDR3 sequences in the sample, about 44% were seen once. Material: blood. The receptors come from a man under 40 in good health. Each CDR3 is given with its conserved first and last residue. D genes are given only for firm matches.

cdr3_aa cdr3_length j_call d_call v_call
CANRVSGGGSYNEQFF 16 TRBJ2-1 TRBD2 TRBV12-3/TRBV12-4
CASSIGVAKGYTF 13 TRBJ1-2 . TRBV19
CASASRLGGFRTDTQYF 17 TRBJ2-3 . TRBV12-3/TRBV12-4
CASSLDPGLGDKEQYF 16 TRBJ2-5 . TRBV7-7
CASSSRDRVNNEQFF 15 TRBJ2-1 . TRBV21-1
CASRTGNPGEQYF 13 . . TRBV6-5
CSARDPLRVGTGELFF 16 TRBJ2-2 . TRBV20-1
CSANARNRVEETQYF 15 TRBJ2-5 . TRBV20-1
CASIQATGGLYGYTF 15 TRBJ1-2 TRBD1 TRBV28
CASSAGTVNSPLHF 14 TRBJ1-6 TRBD1 TRBV7-9
CAHLGGGAQNTEAFF 15 TRBJ1-1 . TRBV28
CSARMGGGLEQFF 13 TRBJ2-1 . TRBV20-1
CASSSEGGPYNEQFF 15 TRBJ2-1 . TRBV7-8
CASSPSTSEQFF 12 TRBJ2-1 . TRBV6-2/TRBV6-3
CASSLTGFLGYTF 13 TRBJ1-2 TRBD1 TRBV28
CASSQARDYNPPLHF 15 TRBJ1-6 . TRBV3-1
CASSVEDSNQPQHF 14 TRBJ1-5 . TRBV9
CAISERVEANVLTF 14 TRBJ2-6 . TRBV10-3
CAWSPISGGYEQYF 14 TRBJ2-7 TRBD2 TRBV30
CASSAPPGNQPQHF 14 TRBJ1-5 . TRBV2
CAIRTGGTDTQYF 13 TRBJ2-3 TRBD1 TRBV10-3
CASTGGTSGYEQYF 14 TRBJ2-7 TRBD2 TRBV27
CASSDGGAGETQYF 14 . . TRBV9
CASSLGSRISHGYTF 15 TRBJ1-2 . TRBV7-2
CASSTDRGSDTQYF 14 TRBJ2-3 TRBD1 TRBV6-5